This record looks at one TCR beta chain sequence and its context. The sample originates from a study of cytomegalovirus exposure and HLA in healthy donors. The wider study: Early on, a data release was issued that held 80 million or so unique TCRs from HLA-typed donors.

The PCR ran on 60 Vbeta and 13 Jbeta primers. The table came from immunoSEQ multiplex PCR; TCRdb's copy has only in-frame clones and leaves some out. The data show approximately 150,000 clones, around 79% seen once. CDR1 and CDR2 from the germline V gene are SNHLY and FYNNEI. CDR3 length: 14 residues. V lost 7 bases, J lost 3 bases, and 13 bases lay in between. The sequenced sample was PBMCs. V and J are TRBV2 and TRBJ2-1; a weak D match, TRBD2 (6 bases). The receptor comes from a woman aged 40 to 50 in good health and CMV-seropositive. CDR3 bases: TGTGCCAGCAATAGCGGTGTTATCTACAATGAGCAGTTCTTC. Encoded protein: CASNSGVIYNEQFF.